Below are 30 T cell receptor beta chains sequenced from a single sample in a study of vaccination and CD4 T cells after COVID-19. Their cognate antigens are unknown. With the Oncomine TCR Beta short-read assay, DNA from cultured CD4+ T cells was sequenced. Once CD4+ T cells had been cultured, genomic DNA was extracted from them. TCRdb used MiXCR to reprocess the PCR reads, holding one entry per CDR3 protein. Among more than 10,000 distinct CDR3 sequences listed, almost 30% were seen once. Described treatment: roughly 11-day PBMC culture with coronavirus spike peptide pools or control peptides (ViraFEST assay). During the years 2011-2018, before the COVID-19 pandemic, the unexposed donor's CD4+ T cells were collected. The sample was CD4+ T cells from blood, cultured in vitro. These receptors were taken from a human donor in good health.

The J gene is TRBJ2-3, the V gene TRBV4-2, with 14 bases fitting TRBD2. This CDR3 is built from 17 residues. The germline V gene encodes CDR1 LGHNA and CDR2 YNFKEQ. V dropped 3 bases and J dropped 5; count of bases not matched to a gene: 7. The CDR3 sequence: CASSQTSGRALEDTQYF. In DNA, the CDR3 is TGTGCCAGCAGCCAGACTAGCGGGAGGGCCCTCGAAGATACGCAGTATTTT.

The rearrangement links TRBV19 to TRBJ2-1, with 10 bases fitting TRBD1. Unmatched junction bases numbered 4, after V lost 8 bases and J lost 9 bases. The CDR3 sequence is 12 residues long. The germline gives CDR1 LNHDA, CDR2 SQIVND (reference sequence). The CDR3 loop reads CASRDRGFEQFF. CDR3 bases: TGTGCCAGTCGGGACAGGGGATTTGAGCAGTTCTTC.

V and J are TRBV28 and TRBJ2-7; no definite D call. The CDR3 consists of 12 residues. V lost 6 bases and J 0 bases, leaving 6 bases between the germline ends. Germline lookup yields CDR1 MDHEN and CDR2 SYDVKM. The chain's CDR3 is CASSPISYEQYF. The CDR3 nucleotides read TGTGCCAGCAGCCCTATCTCCTACGAGCAGTACTTC.

The V call is TRBV6-5, the J call TRBJ2-7; D unresolved. Germline CDR1 reads MNHEY; CDR2 reads SVGAGI. The CDR3 has 15 amino acids. V was clipped by 0 bases and J by 1 base, with 10 bases between them. As DNA, the CDR3 is TGTGCCAGCAGTTACTCGGCGCTAGGATCCTACGAGCAGTACTTC. It encodes CASSYSALGSYEQYF.

As DNA, the CDR3 is TGTGCCAGCACCCCTCGGGGGGTATTAAGGACTAGCGGGTGGGCCTCTATCTACAATGAGCAGTTCTTC. Residues: CASTPRGVLRTSGWASIYNEQFF. The rearrangement joins TRBV27 to TRBJ2-1, with 11 bases that match TRBD2. From germline, CDR1 is MNHEY and CDR2 SMNVEV (reference sequence). The V gene end was trimmed by 7 bases and the J gene end by 3 bases; junction bases not matched to a gene: 29. The CDR3 has 23 residues.

CDR3 region: CASSYGSTEAFF. The CDR3 DNA follows: TGTGCCAGCAGTTACGGGAGCACTGAAGCTTTCTTT. V and J are TRBV6-5 and TRBJ1-1; D remains unclear. The V end was cut by 2 bases, the J end by 4 bases, with 5 bases between. Germline V gene data show CDR1 as MNHEY and CDR2 as SVGAGI. The CDR3 contains 12 residues.

In this sample, this clonotype is medium-sized. V is TRBV15 and J is TRBJ1-2; tentative D call: TRBD1 (6 bases). V was clipped by 0 bases and J by 8 bases, with 16 bases between them. The CDR3 loop spans 15 amino acids. CDR1 is LNHNV, CDR2 YYDKDF, per germline (reference sequence). The CDR3 region is CATSRDRGGSVGYTF. CDR3 sequence (DNA): TGTGCCACCAGCAGAGATCGGGGGGGCAGCGTCGGCTACACCTTC.

The chain joins TRBV5-1 to TRBJ1-1, with a weak D call TRBD1 (5 bases). Trimming took 0 bases from V and 5 from J, leaving 11 bases between them. CDR3 size: 14 residues. CDR1 is SGHRS, CDR2 YFSETQ, per germline. CDR3 residues: CASSLVRGATEAFF. The CDR3 DNA reads as TGCGCCAGCAGCTTGGTGAGGGGTGCTACTGAAGCTTTCTTT.

This clonotype was seen a few times. The chain is built from TRBV10-3 and TRBJ2-7, with a tentative D call TRBD1 (5 bases). The V gene lost 3 bases and the J gene lost 3 bases, with 15 bases spanning the gap. CDR3 length equals 15 residues. Per germline, CDR1 ENHRY and CDR2 SYGVKD. The CDR3 region has the DNA TGTGCCATCAGTGACCCGACAGCATTGTACTACGAGCAGTACTTC. It yields the protein CAISDPTALYYEQYF.

V and J are TRBV23-1 and TRBJ1-5; 10 bases are shared with TRBD1. TRBV23-1 is noted as an ORF with a role that remains uncertain. CDR3 size: 17 residues. Unmatched junction bases numbered 11, after V lost 7 bases and J lost 2 bases. CDR3 DNA sequence: TGCGCCAGCACCAACCCGGACAGGGGGATTCGCAATCAGCCCCAGCATTTT. Translation: CASTNPDRGIRNQPQHF.

The sample holds a few counts of this clonotype. The chain uses TRBV19 and TRBJ2-7; D not resolved. Deletions cut 2 bases from V and 4 bases from J, with 15 bases between. In germline, CDR1 is LNHDA, CDR2 SQIVND (reference sequence). The CDR3 spans 15 residues. CDR3 nucleotide sequence: TGTGCCAGTAGTATATCCACTCGGCCTGGATACGAGCAGTACTTC. This translates into CASSISTRPGYEQYF.

The chain couples TRBV27 to TRBJ1-2; maybe TRBD1 (5 bases). Germline V gene data show CDR1 as MNHEY and CDR2 as SMNVEV (reference sequence). The CDR3 runs to 14 residues. V was shortened by 5 bases and J by 6 bases, with 16 bases between the two germline ends. The CDR3, as DNA: TGTGCCAGCAGTCTCTTGGGGGGGGGGGATGGCTACACCTTC. It is translated as CASSLLGGGDGYTF.

The chain combines TRBV5-6 with TRBJ2-4, with D maybe TRBD2 (6 bases). In germline, CDR1 is SGHDT, CDR2 YYEEEE. This CDR3 contains 18 residues. V was pared by 5 bases and J by 0 bases, with 21 bases between. CDR3 in DNA: TGTGCCAGCAGTCGGACTACCAACCCCTCCTTAGCCAAAAACATTCAGTACTTC. Protein sequence: CASSRTTNPSLAKNIQYF. The full variable domain, rest sourced from reference TRBV5-6 and TRBJ2-4, is DAGVTQSPTHLIKTRGQQVTLRCSPKSGHDTVSWYQQALGQGPQFIFQYYEEEERQRGNFPDRFSGHQFPNYSSELNVNALLLGDSALYLCASSRTTNPSLAKNIQYFGAGTRLSVL.

This chain uses TRBV20-1 with TRBJ2-7; 10 bases are a match to TRBD2. The V segment lost 5 bases and the J segment 3 bases; nucleotides outside the gene matches: 10. The CDR3 loop spans 15 amino acids. Germline V gives CDR1 DFQATT, CDR2 SNEGSKA (reference sequence). CDR3 residues: CSARLAGVPLYEQYF. In DNA, the CDR3 is TGCAGTGCTCGGCTAGCGGGAGTACCACTCTACGAGCAGTACTTC.

This sequence joins TRBV2 and TRBJ2-4, with 7 bases matching TRBD2. Trimming at V came to 6 bases and at J to 3 bases, leaving 5 bases not matched to a gene. This CDR3 has 14 residues. Germline V gene data show CDR1 as SNHLY and CDR2 as FYNNEI. CDR3 nucleotides: TGTGCCAGCAGGGACCTAGCGGACAAAAACATTCAGTACTTC. Its translation is CASRDLADKNIQYF.

V and J are TRBV4-1 and TRBJ1-5, with a possible D match to TRBD1 (6 bases). V lost 3 bases, J lost 7 bases, and 19 bases lay in between. Germline lookup yields CDR1 MGHRA and CDR2 YSYEKL. This CDR3 spans 16 amino acids. CDR3 DNA sequence: TGCGCCAGCAGCCATCTCACAGGGAAGGGAACACAGCCCCAGCATTTT. Its protein is CASSHLTGKGTQPQHF.

This clonotype was detected a few times. The V and J genes are TRBV6-1 and TRBJ1-2; D gene unclear. Trimming shortened V by 6 bases and J by 6 bases, and 14 bases separated the two germline ends. Germline values: CDR1 MNHNS, CDR2 SASEGT. The CDR3 extends over 13 amino acids. CDR3 coding DNA: TGTGCCAGCAGCCGAAGAAGGACGGATGGCTACACCTTC. The encoded protein is CASSRRRTDGYTF.

Here the CDR3 reads CSVAGTSGRANTGELFF. The CDR3 nucleotides read TGCAGCGTCGCCGGGACTAGCGGGAGGGCCAACACCGGGGAGCTGTTTTTT. This sequence joins TRBV29-1 and TRBJ2-2, with 16 positions matching TRBD2. V lost 6 bases and J lost 2; bases outside the gene matches: 6. Germline loops: CDR1 SQVTM, CDR2 ANQGSEA. This CDR3 spans 17 amino acids.

The genes are TRBV25-1 and TRBJ2-5; D is uncertain. Germline-derived CDR1 and CDR2 are MGHDK and SYGVNS. The CDR3 runs to 12 residues. Trimming took off 0 bases at V and 5 bases at J, with 4 bases between the two ends. The CDR3 sequence: CASSEYYETQYF. In DNA form, the CDR3 reads TGTGCCAGCAGTGAATATTATGAGACCCAGTACTTC.

This clonotype appeared a few times. This sequence joins TRBV14 and TRBJ2-5; no reliable D call. V was trimmed by 3 bases and J by 5 bases, leaving 7 bases between them. The CDR3 length is 12 residues. Germline V gene sequence: CDR1 SGHDN, CDR2 FVKESK. The chain's CDR3 is CASSHLKETQYF. The DNA for the CDR3 is TGTGCCAGCAGCCACCTTAAGGAGACCCAGTACTTC.

The chain joins TRBV6-5 to TRBJ1-5; D is possibly TRBD1 (5 bases). Germline CDR1 is MNHEY and CDR2 is SVGAGI. The CDR3 length is 15 residues. V was clipped by 2 bases and J by 6 bases, with 14 bases between them. The CDR3 loop is CASSYARDGGQPQHF. CDR3 nucleotides: TGTGCCAGCAGTTACGCCAGGGATGGCGGTCAGCCCCAGCATTTT.

The chain joins TRBV5-4 to TRBJ1-2; D unclear. The V end lost 0 bases, the J end lost 1 base, and 10 bases lay between the germline ends. The CDR3 is 15 amino acids. Germline-derived CDR1 and CDR2 are SGHNT and YYREEE (reference sequence). The CDR3 reads CASSLGADNNYGYTF. In DNA form, the CDR3 reads TGTGCCAGCAGCTTGGGGGCGGATAATAACTATGGCTACACCTTC.

This clonotype was counted only a few times. The CDR3 protein is CASSDLTPDRADTQYF. CDR3 nucleotides: TGTGCCAGCAGTGACCTAACCCCAGATAGGGCAGATACGCAGTATTTT. The chain couples TRBV6-1 to TRBJ2-3; no clear D. Germline V CDR1 and CDR2: MNHNS, SASEGT. The V end was cut by 3 bases, the J end by 4 bases, with 17 bases between. The CDR3 runs 16 residues.

By sample fraction, this clonotype is medium-sized. V usage is TRBV27 and J usage is TRBJ1-5; TRBD1 matches at 8 bases. CDR1 is MNHEY and CDR2 is SMNVEV in the germline V gene (reference sequence). The junction had 9 bases not matched to a gene; V was cut back by 2 bases and J by 6 bases. The CDR3 length is 16 residues. The CDR3 sequence: CASSLQGQGGRQPQHF. In DNA, the CDR3 is TGTGCCAGCAGTTTACAAGGACAGGGCGGACGTCAGCCCCAGCATTTT.

The table lists this clonotype with a few counts. The chain uses TRBV25-1 and TRBJ2-3; D perhaps matches TRBD2 (6 bases). V was clipped by 2 bases and J by 4 bases, with 7 bases between them. Germline V gives CDR1 MGHDK, CDR2 SYGVNS. The CDR3 runs 13 residues. The CDR3 loop is CASSEGGADTQYF. The CDR3 nucleotides read TGTGCCAGCAGTGAAGGAGGGGCAGATACGCAGTATTTT.

The chain links TRBV7-2 to TRBJ2-4, with TRBD2 matching 13 bases. J was trimmed by 6 bases and V by 3 bases; bases with no gene match: 5. The V gene's germline CDR1 is SGHTA and CDR2 FQGNSA. This CDR3 region has 16 residues. The CDR3 is CASSFGLAGVRNIQYF. CDR3 in DNA: TGTGCCAGCAGCTTCGGACTAGCGGGAGTGAGAAACATTCAGTACTTC.

This clonotype occurred a few times. The germline gene is not matched at one end of the junction; a read error may be the cause. The chain joins TRBV7-7 to TRBJ2-5; possibly TRBD2 for D (6 bases). The CDR3 is 13 residues long. The germline V gene encodes CDR1 SSHAT and CDR2 FNYEAQ (reference sequence). The CDR3 here is CASSLTRGETQYF. DNA of the CDR3: TGTGCTAGCAGCCTAACCCGGGGGGAGACCCAGTACTTC.

For the CDR3, the DNA is TGTGCCAGCAGAGAGGGGACTAGCGGGAGGATCTACAATGAGCAGTTCTTC. The encoded protein is CASREGTSGRIYNEQFF. The genes are TRBV7-8 and TRBJ2-1; 15 bases line up with TRBD2. V trimming: 6 bases; J trimming: 3 bases; junction bases outside the gene matches: 6. Germline lookup yields CDR1 SGHVS and CDR2 FQNEAQ. The CDR3 is made up of 17 amino acids.

V is TRBV7-9 and J is TRBJ1-1; 7 bases agree with TRBD1. V shed 1 base, J shed 7 bases, and the junction held 6 bases outside the gene matches. The CDR3 extends over 14 amino acids. Germline V gene lookup returns CDR1 SEHNR and CDR2 FQNEAQ (reference sequence). The CDR3 spells CASSLGSTGSEAFF. Written as DNA, the CDR3 is TGTGCCAGCAGCTTAGGATCGACAGGGAGTGAAGCTTTCTTT.

This clonotype is large within its sample. The CDR3 region is CASSQTGWLNTEAFF. CDR3 DNA sequence: TGTGCCAGCAGTCAGACAGGGTGGTTGAACACTGAAGCTTTCTTT. The chain joins TRBV28 to TRBJ1-1; 7 nucleotides line up with TRBD1. J gave up 0 bases and V 5 bases, and 6 bases lay outside the gene matches. Germline V gene lookup returns CDR1 MDHEN and CDR2 SYDVKM. CDR3 length: 15 amino acids.